This TCR beta chain was documented in a study of blood T cell repertoires in COVID-19. Whole-study context: Samples of COVID-19 (acute and convalescent) were obtained from the United States, Italy and Spain. The analysed material was cDNA or gDNA that came from T cells, B-cell-depleted T cells, or PBMCs.

Original handling: Scientists estimated how many nucleated cells there were by amplifying reference gene primers. Sequenced by immunoSEQ multiplex PCR; TCRdb stores in-frame clones only, minus some. V and J calls and clone size are given by that table; D and trimming were obtained from the DNA. Among fewer than 150,000 clones listed, over 70% were seen once. The V gene lost 0 bases and the J gene lost 2 bases, with 10 bases spanning the gap. CDR1 and CDR2 (germline): MGHRA, YSYEKL. The CDR3 totals 15 residues. This TCR came from a man in his forties or fifties with acute or convalescent COVID-19. Sample: peripheral blood. The chain links TRBV4-1 to TRBJ1-2, with TRBD1 as a possible D gene (6 bases). The CDR3 is CASSQEDRKNYGYTF. CDR3 coding DNA: TGCGCCAGCAGCCAAGAGGACAGAAAAAACTATGGCTACACCTTC.